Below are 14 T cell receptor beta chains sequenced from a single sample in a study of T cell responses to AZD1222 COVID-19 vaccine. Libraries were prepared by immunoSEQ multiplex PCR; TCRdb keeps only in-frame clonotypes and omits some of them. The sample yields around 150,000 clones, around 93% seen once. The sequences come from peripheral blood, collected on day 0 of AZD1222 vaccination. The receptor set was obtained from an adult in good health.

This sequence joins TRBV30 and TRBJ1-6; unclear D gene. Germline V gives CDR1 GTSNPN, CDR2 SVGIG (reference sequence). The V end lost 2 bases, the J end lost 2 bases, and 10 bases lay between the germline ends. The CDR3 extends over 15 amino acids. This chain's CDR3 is CAWSPPGAYNSPLHF. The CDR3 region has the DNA TGTGCCTGGAGTCCCCCCGGCGCCTATAATTCACCCCTCCACTTT.

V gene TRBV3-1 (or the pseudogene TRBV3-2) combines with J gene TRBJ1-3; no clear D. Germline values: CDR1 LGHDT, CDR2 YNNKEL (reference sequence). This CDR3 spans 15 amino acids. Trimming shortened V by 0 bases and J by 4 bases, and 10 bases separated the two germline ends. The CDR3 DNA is TGTGCCAGCAGCCAAGACGGGTCGGGGGGAAACACCATATATTTT. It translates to CASSQDGSGGNTIYF.

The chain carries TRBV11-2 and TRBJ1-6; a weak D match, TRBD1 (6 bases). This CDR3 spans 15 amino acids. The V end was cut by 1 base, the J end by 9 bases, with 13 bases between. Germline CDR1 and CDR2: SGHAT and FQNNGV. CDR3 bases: TGTGCCAGCAGCTTAGGACAGGCGGCCGTTTCACCCCTCCACTTT. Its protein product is CASSLGQAAVSPLHF.

The CDR3 loop reads CASSQDMGGLQETQYF. The DNA for the CDR3 is TGCGCCAGCAGCCAAGATATGGGGGGATTACAAGAGACCCAGTACTTC. This sequence joins TRBV4-3 and TRBJ2-5, with a possible D match to TRBD2 (6 bases). This CDR3 spans 16 amino acids. Germline CDR1 and CDR2: LGHNA and YSLEER. V was clipped by 0 bases and J by 2 bases, with 13 bases between them.

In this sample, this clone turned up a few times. The CDR3 is CASSPSWEGLDEQYF. CDR3 bases: TGTGCCAGCAGCCCCTCATGGGAGGGACTCGACGAGCAGTACTTC. The chain carries TRBV9 and TRBJ2-7, with 7 bases identical to TRBD2. Germline V gene sequence: CDR1 SGDLS, CDR2 YYNGEE. This CDR3 contains 15 residues. J lost 5 bases, V lost 4 bases, and 12 bases had no gene match.

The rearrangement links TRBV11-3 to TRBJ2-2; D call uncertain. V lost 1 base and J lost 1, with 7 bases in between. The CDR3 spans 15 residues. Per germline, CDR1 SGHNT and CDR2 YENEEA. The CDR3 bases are TGTGCCAGCAGCTTAGTGTGGGGGAACACCGGGGAGCTGTTTTTT. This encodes CASSLVWGNTGELFF.

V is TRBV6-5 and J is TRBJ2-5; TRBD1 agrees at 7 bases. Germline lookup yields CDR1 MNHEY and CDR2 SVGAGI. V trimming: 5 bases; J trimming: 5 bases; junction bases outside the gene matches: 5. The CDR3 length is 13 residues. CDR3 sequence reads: CASSMRGLETQYF. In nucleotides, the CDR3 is TGTGCCAGCAGTATGAGGGGGCTTGAGACCCAGTACTTC.

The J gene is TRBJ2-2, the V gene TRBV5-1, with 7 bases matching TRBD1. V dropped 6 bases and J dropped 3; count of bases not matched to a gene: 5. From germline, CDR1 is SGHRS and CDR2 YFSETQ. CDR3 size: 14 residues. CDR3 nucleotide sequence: TGCGCCAGCAAAGACAGGGCGGACACCGGGGAGCTGTTTTTT. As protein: CASKDRADTGELFF.

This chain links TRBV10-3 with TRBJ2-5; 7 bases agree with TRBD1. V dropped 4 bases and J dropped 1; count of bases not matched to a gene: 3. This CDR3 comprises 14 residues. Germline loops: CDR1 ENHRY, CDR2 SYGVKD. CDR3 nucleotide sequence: TGTGCCATCAGTGGGGGGACAGTCCAAGAGACCCAGTACTTC. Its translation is CAISGGTVQETQYF.

The CDR3 sequence: CASSLAGGPYNEQFF. The DNA of the CDR3 is TGTGCCAGCAGCCTAGCGGGAGGGCCCTACAATGAGCAGTTCTTC. The chain uses TRBV28 and TRBJ2-1, with 12 nucleotides matching TRBD2. Germline CDR1 reads MDHEN; CDR2 reads SYDVKM. This CDR3 comprises 15 residues. J gave up 2 bases and V 6 bases, and 2 bases lay outside the gene matches.

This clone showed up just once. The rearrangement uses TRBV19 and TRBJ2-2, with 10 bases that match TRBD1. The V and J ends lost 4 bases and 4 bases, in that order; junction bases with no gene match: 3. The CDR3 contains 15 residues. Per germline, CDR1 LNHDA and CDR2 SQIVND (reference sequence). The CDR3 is CASSTGTGVTGELFF. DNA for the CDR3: TGTGCCAGTAGTACCGGGACAGGGGTCACCGGGGAGCTGTTTTTT.

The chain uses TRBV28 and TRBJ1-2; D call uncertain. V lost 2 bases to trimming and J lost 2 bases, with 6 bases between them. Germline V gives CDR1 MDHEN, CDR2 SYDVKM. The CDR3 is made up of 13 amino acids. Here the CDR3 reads CASSLGENYGYTF. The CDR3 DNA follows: TGTGCCAGCAGTTTAGGGGAAAACTATGGCTACACCTTC.

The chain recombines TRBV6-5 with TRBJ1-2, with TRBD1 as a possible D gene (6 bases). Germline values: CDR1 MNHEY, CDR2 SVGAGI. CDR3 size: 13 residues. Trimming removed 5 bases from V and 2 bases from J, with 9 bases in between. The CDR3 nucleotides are TGTGCCAGCAGTAGAACAGGGAACTATGGCTACACCTTC. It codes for CASSRTGNYGYTF.

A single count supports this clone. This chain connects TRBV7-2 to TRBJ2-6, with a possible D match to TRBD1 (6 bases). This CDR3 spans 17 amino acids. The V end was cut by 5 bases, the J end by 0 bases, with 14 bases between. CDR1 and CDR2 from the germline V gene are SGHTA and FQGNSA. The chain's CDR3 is CASSPAGTTSGANVLTF. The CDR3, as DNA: TGTGCCAGCAGCCCCGCCGGGACAACCTCTGGGGCCAACGTCCTGACTTTC.